These 27 T cell receptor beta chains were all obtained from the same sample, sequenced in a study of blood T cells in healthy people across ages. The use of a sample-barcoded 5' primer and a J-beta primer mix characterized a second PCR of roughly 7 to 11 cycles. TCRdb independently ran MiXCR on the 5' RACE reads; one entry per CDR3 protein. The sample contains approximately 850,000 distinct CDR3 sequences, roughly 50% of which appear only once. Sample: blood. The receptors stem from a man aged 30 to 39 in good health.

The chain recombines TRBV20-1 with TRBJ1-1; no firm D call. There are 12 residues in the CDR3. The germline V gene encodes CDR1 DFQATT and CDR2 SNEGSKA (reference sequence). V was clipped by 6 bases and J by 7 bases, with 15 bases between them. CDR3 sequence (DNA): TGCAGTGCCCGGGAGGGTGCGAATGAAGCTTTCTTT. Protein sequence: CSAREGANEAFF.

The chain combines TRBV20-1 with TRBJ2-3, with 7 nucleotides matching TRBD2. J was trimmed by 0 bases and V by 5 bases; bases with no gene match: 11. Looked up from germline, CDR1 is DFQATT and CDR2 is SNEGSKA (reference sequence). The CDR3 has 16 residues. CDR3 protein: CSAVAEGRASTDTQYF. The CDR3 DNA reads as TGCAGTGCTGTAGCGGAGGGGAGGGCTAGCACAGATACGCAGTATTTT.

This clonotype came up a few times. The J gene is TRBJ2-4, the V gene TRBV18; D gene ambiguous. The CDR3 consists of 14 residues. Trimming shortened V by 0 bases and J by 9 bases, and 12 bases separated the two germline ends. Per germline, CDR1 KGHSH and CDR2 LQKENI. The DNA for the CDR3 is TGTGCCAGCTCACCACCGGGCCTAAGTGGCATTCAGTACTTC. This encodes CASSPPGLSGIQYF.

The chain couples TRBV6-2 or TRBV6-3 to TRBJ1-5, with a tentative D call TRBD1 (5 bases). This CDR3 comprises 15 residues. In germline, CDR1 is MNHEY, CDR2 SVGEGT. V gave up 2 bases and J gave up 6 bases, with 14 bases separating them. CDR3 protein: CASSYGQGGTQPQHF. The CDR3 bases are TGTGCCAGCAGTTACGGGCAGGGTGGGACTCAGCCCCAGCATTTT.

This rearrangement joins TRBV18 to TRBJ2-1, with 9 nucleotides matching TRBD2. The ends lost 2 bases at V and 8 bases at J; junction bases unmatched: 7. CDR1 and CDR2 (germline): KGHSH, LQKENI. The CDR3 is 15 residues long. Written as DNA, the CDR3 is TGTGCCAGCTCACCAGATAGCGGGGGCGCGTATGAGCAGTTCTTC. Its translation: CASSPDSGGAYEQFF.

The chain carries TRBV7-6 and TRBJ2-2; D perhaps matches TRBD1 (5 bases). Trimming cost V 1 base and J 8 bases, with 14 bases left between them. The CDR3 covers 15 residues. Germline V CDR1 and CDR2: SGHVS, FNYEAQ. In DNA form, the CDR3 reads TGTGCCAGCAGCTTAGAATGGACACCTGGAGGGGAGCTGTTTTTT. Translated: CASSLEWTPGGELFF.

At least ten counts were recorded for this clonotype. This chain uses TRBV7-9 with TRBJ2-3; D unclear. Germline V gives CDR1 SEHNR, CDR2 FQNEAQ (reference sequence). Trimming removed 5 bases at V and 6 bases at J, with 18 bases between. The CDR3 contains 15 residues. DNA of the CDR3: TGTGCCAGCAGCCCCCGCCCGGACGGCGCCGATACGCAGTATTTT. Its protein is CASSPRPDGADTQYF.

The chain uses TRBV7-8 and TRBJ2-3, with a weak D call TRBD2 (5 bases). CDR1 SGHVS and CDR2 FQNEAQ come from the germline V gene. The CDR3 runs 16 residues. V was cut by 5 bases and J by 4 bases, with 19 bases left in between. The CDR3 loop is CASSHGLMRWADTQYF. The CDR3 DNA is TGTGCCAGCAGCCACGGACTTATGCGGTGGGCAGATACGCAGTATTTT.

This clonotype was picked up many times. This chain joins TRBV5-1 and TRBJ2-7; TRBD1 matches at 10 bases. Germline CDR1 SGHRS, CDR2 YFSETQ. The V and J ends lost 2 bases and 1 base, in that order; junction bases with no gene match: 6. CDR3 length: 16 residues. In DNA, the CDR3 is TGCGCCAGCAGCTTTGAGGGACAGGGGAGGTCCTACGAGCAGTACTTC. It translates to CASSFEGQGRSYEQYF.

This chain links TRBV25-1 with TRBJ2-7, with 12 positions matching TRBD2. This CDR3 is 17 amino acids long. Germline V gives CDR1 MGHDK, CDR2 SYGVNS. V gave up 4 bases and J gave up 6 bases; unmatched junction bases: 13. The CDR3 region is CASSVTKRTSGASEQYF. The CDR3, as DNA: TGTGCCAGCAGTGTCACTAAGCGGACTAGCGGGGCTTCCGAGCAGTACTTC.

This clonotype was detected only once. This may be a read error: a much more frequent sequence differs by one nucleotide. The rearrangement links TRBV7-2 to TRBJ2-1, with D possibly matching TRBD2 (6 bases). V lost 4 bases to trimming and J lost 6 bases, with 13 bases between them. This CDR3 has 14 residues. Germline V gene lookup returns CDR1 SGHTA and CDR2 FQGNSA. The CDR3 DNA sequence: TGTGCCAGCAGCTCAGTTGGCGGGATCAATGAGCAGTTCTTC. Translating gives CASSSVGGINEQFF.

The V gene is TRBV25-1, the J gene TRBJ2-7, with D unclear. V lost 3 bases to trimming and J lost 4 bases, with 7 bases between them. CDR1 and CDR2 from the germline V gene are MGHDK and SYGVNS. The CDR3 spans 12 residues. This CDR3 is CASSDQEYEQYF. The CDR3 nucleotides are TGTGCCAGCAGTGACCAGGAGTACGAGCAGTACTTC.

This chain connects TRBV2 to TRBJ1-1; D call uncertain. This CDR3 is 12 amino acids long. V lost 4 bases, J lost 4 bases, and 7 bases lay in between. Germline V gives CDR1 SNHLY, CDR2 FYNNEI. CDR3 loop: CASSAQATEAFF. CDR3 bases: TGTGCCAGCAGTGCGCAGGCCACTGAAGCTTTCTTT.

V gene TRBV20-1 combines with J gene TRBJ2-1; D could derive from TRBD1 or TRBD2 (5 bases each). This CDR3 has 11 residues. Germline-derived CDR1 and CDR2 are DFQATT and SNEGSKA (reference sequence). V dropped 4 bases and J dropped 9 bases, with 10 bases sitting between them. CDR3 sequence: CSANRGAEQFF. CDR3 nucleotide sequence: TGCAGTGCTAACAGAGGGGCTGAGCAGTTCTTC.

The chain combines TRBV11-2 with TRBJ2-6; no firm D call. The ends were cut back, 6 bases at V and 0 bases at J, with 3 bases in the middle. The germline gives CDR1 SGHAT, CDR2 FQNNGV. CDR3 size: 13 residues. The CDR3 region is CASRFSGANVLTF. CDR3 bases: TGTGCCAGCAGATTCTCTGGGGCCAACGTCCTGACTTTC.

This rearrangement joins TRBV29-1 to TRBJ2-1; 8 bases match TRBD1. Germline V gene lookup returns CDR1 SQVTM and CDR2 ANQGSEA. V shed 8 bases and J 7 bases; nucleotides not matched to a gene: 10. CDR3 length: 13 residues. CDR3 coding DNA: TGCAGCTTTTCTGTTGACAGGGGAAATGAGCAGTTCTTC. Its protein product is CSFSVDRGNEQFF.

This clonotype occurred a few times. The chain couples TRBV2 to TRBJ1-5, with TRBD1 matching over 9 bases. Germline CDR1 is SNHLY and CDR2 is FYNNEI. The length of the CDR3 is 12 residues. The J segment lost 7 bases and the V segment lost 11 bases, leaving 6 bases of the junction unmatched. The CDR3 nucleotides are TGTGCCGCAGGGACAGGGTACCAGCCCCAGCATTTT. Translating it yields CAAGTGYQPQHF.

The DNA of the CDR3 is TGTGCCAGCAGCGTAGAACAGGGGCAAGAGACCCAGTACTTC. It is translated as CASSVEQGQETQYF. The chain links TRBV9 to TRBJ2-5; 7 bases are shared with TRBD1. Germline values: CDR1 SGDLS, CDR2 YYNGEE. This CDR3 has 14 residues. Trimming at V came to 0 bases and at J to 2 bases, leaving 1 base not matched to a gene.

As for this clonotype: A single base separates this from a much larger clone, so it may be a read error. The CDR3 loop is CANSAGFSGANVLTF. The CDR3 DNA is TGTGCCAACAGTGCCGGATTCTCTGGGGCCAACGTCCTGACTTTC. This chain uses TRBV6-5 with TRBJ2-6; D remains unclear. The CDR3 covers 15 residues. CDR1 and CDR2 from the germline V gene are MNHEY and SVGAGI.

CDR3 residues: CAWTPSGEKLFF. In DNA, the CDR3 is TGTGCCTGGACACCCAGCGGAGAAAAACTGTTTTTT. The chain links TRBV30 to TRBJ1-4; D remains ambiguous. This CDR3 region has 12 residues. V dropped 4 bases and J dropped 8 bases, with 11 bases sitting between them. Germline CDR1 reads GTSNPN; CDR2 reads SVGIG (reference sequence).

The chain employs TRBV20-1 and TRBJ2-7; D remains unclear. Trimming cost V 6 bases and J 3 bases, with 9 bases left between them. CDR1 DFQATT and CDR2 SNEGSKA come from the germline V gene (reference sequence). The CDR3 contains 11 residues. For the CDR3, the DNA is TGCAGTGCCGCCTTCCTCTACGAGCAGTACTTC. It translates to CSAAFLYEQYF.

The chain recombines TRBV20-1 with TRBJ1-2; D ambiguous. The length of the CDR3 is 11 residues. Trimming took 1 base from V and 8 from J, leaving 8 bases between them. From germline, CDR1 is DFQATT and CDR2 SNEGSKA (reference sequence). The CDR3 DNA sequence: TGCAGTGCTAGAGGGGGAACGGGCTACACCTTC. This translates into CSARGGTGYTF.

This clonotype was seen more than once but under ten times. The chain is built from TRBV7-2 and TRBJ2-4, with D possibly TRBD1 on 6 matching bases. Germline loops: CDR1 SGHTA, CDR2 FQGNSA. The CDR3 extends over 16 amino acids. Trimming shortened V by 6 bases and J by 0 bases, and 15 bases separated the two germline ends. The CDR3 sequence is CASSKGGGLAKNIQYF. CDR3 sequence (DNA): TGTGCCAGCAGTAAAGGGGGTGGTCTAGCCAAAAACATTCAGTACTTC.

The rearrangement uses TRBV20-1 and TRBJ2-7; TRBD1 matches at 10 bases. The germline V gene encodes CDR1 DFQATT and CDR2 SNEGSKA (reference sequence). V was clipped by 1 base and J by 6 bases; unmatched bases: 12. This CDR3 is 16 amino acids long. The CDR3 DNA reads TGCAGTGCTAGAGGAGAGGGACAGGGGTCTTTAAGCGAGCAGTACTTC. It specifies CSARGEGQGSLSEQYF.

This clonotype was found a few times. The rearrangement uses TRBV12-3 or TRBV12-4 and TRBJ1-2; D possibly corresponds to TRBD1 (6 bases). With 6 bases removed from V and 8 bases from J, the gap between germline ends came to 16 bases. The CDR3 covers 13 residues. CDR3 in DNA: TGTGCCAGCAGCCAGTGGGGGGCTGGGGGCTACACCTTC. Translating gives CASSQWGAGGYTF.

This chain joins TRBV20-1 and TRBJ2-7, with D perhaps assigned TRBD1 or TRBD2 (5 bases each). Trimming took 3 bases from V and 2 from J, leaving 11 bases between them. Germline loops: CDR1 DFQATT, CDR2 SNEGSKA (reference sequence). The CDR3 runs to 13 residues. The chain's CDR3 is CSARTGPTYEQYF. In nucleotides, the CDR3 is TGCAGTGCTAGGACGGGGCCAACCTACGAGCAGTACTTC.

The V and J genes are TRBV4-2 and TRBJ1-1; D unresolved. V was shortened by 1 base and J by 1 base, with 7 bases between the two germline ends. From germline, CDR1 is LGHNA and CDR2 YNFKEQ. The CDR3 covers 14 residues. CDR3 sequence reads: CASSQGTENTEAFF. DNA for the CDR3: TGTGCCAGCAGCCAAGGAACAGAGAACACTGAAGCTTTCTTT.